The 3 T cell receptor beta chains in this list originate from one sample, sequenced in a study of beta chain features in type 1 diabetes. Antigens of these TCRs are unknown. Notes on the study in general: Type 1 diabetes patients showed a moderate but significant shortening of TCRB CDR3s in all four CD4+ subsets.

Reverse transcription of all isolated RNA meant that expressed TCRB transcripts were sequenced. Sequencing used immunoSEQ multiplex PCR; TCRdb keeps in-frame clones, though not all of them. Among about 340,000 clones, about a tenth were seen once, and the ten largest hold 0.9% to 1.1%. Material for sequencing was central memory CD4+ T cells from blood. Receptors originate from a man between 25 and 39 years old with type 1 diabetes.

The chain has TRBV7-2 and TRBJ2-2, with 7 bases aligning to TRBD2. The V and J ends lost 1 base and 1 base, in that order; junction bases with no gene match: 6. CDR3 length: 17 residues. Germline loops: CDR1 SGHTA, CDR2 FQGNSA. The CDR3 sequence: CASSLGLPGGNTGELFF. As DNA, the CDR3 is TGTGCCAGCAGCTTAGGTCTCCCGGGGGGGAACACCGGGGAGCTGTTTTTT.

This clone was seen a few times. CDR3 sequence (DNA): TGTGCCAGCAGCTTATTGAGATCGACAGATACGCAGTATTTT. As protein: CASSLLRSTDTQYF. This chain links TRBV7-8 with TRBJ2-3; D ambiguous. This CDR3 has 14 residues. The V and J ends lost 2 bases and 3 bases respectively, with 9 bases between them. Per germline, CDR1 SGHVS and CDR2 FQNEAQ.

This clone was seen at least ten times. The V call is TRBV28, the J call TRBJ2-1; 12 bases are a match to TRBD1. The CDR3 has 14 residues. Germline CDR1 reads MDHEN; CDR2 reads SYDVKM. V dropped 5 bases and J dropped 10; count of bases not matched to a gene: 6. In DNA form, the CDR3 reads TGTGCCAGCAGTATCGGGACAGGGGGCAACGAGCAGTTCTTC. It specifies CASSIGTGGNEQFF.